This record covers a single T cell receptor beta chain. Antigen unknown. The CDR3 loop spans 16 amino acids. The germline V gene encodes CDR1 MGHRA and CDR2 YSYEKL. The trim removed 2 bases at V and 4 bases at J, leaving 2 bases unmatched. This sample was taken from a study of graft-versus-host responses after intestinal transplantation. Study at large: Multivisceral, liver-intestinal, or isolated intestinal grafts were transplanted into recipients. The recipients all started with anti-thymocyte globulin induction and then took tacrolimus and steroids for three to four years. Study findings and constraints: With peak circulating GvH clone levels came an association with early post-transplant HvG declines.

TCRdb's copy holds only in-frame clones and misses some; the assay was immunoSEQ multiplex PCR. The sample has approximately 77,000 clones; over 80% are singletons. V usage is TRBV4-1 and J usage is TRBJ2-3; 14 bases fit TRBD2. Sequenced material: PBMCs, taken 98 days after intestinal transplantation. This receptor was obtained from a human patient who received an intestinal transplant, so some T cells may come from the graft donor. This CDR3 is CASSQKTSGRADTQYF. The CDR3 nucleotides are TGCGCCAGCAGCCAAAAGACTAGCGGGAGGGCAGATACGCAGTATTTT.